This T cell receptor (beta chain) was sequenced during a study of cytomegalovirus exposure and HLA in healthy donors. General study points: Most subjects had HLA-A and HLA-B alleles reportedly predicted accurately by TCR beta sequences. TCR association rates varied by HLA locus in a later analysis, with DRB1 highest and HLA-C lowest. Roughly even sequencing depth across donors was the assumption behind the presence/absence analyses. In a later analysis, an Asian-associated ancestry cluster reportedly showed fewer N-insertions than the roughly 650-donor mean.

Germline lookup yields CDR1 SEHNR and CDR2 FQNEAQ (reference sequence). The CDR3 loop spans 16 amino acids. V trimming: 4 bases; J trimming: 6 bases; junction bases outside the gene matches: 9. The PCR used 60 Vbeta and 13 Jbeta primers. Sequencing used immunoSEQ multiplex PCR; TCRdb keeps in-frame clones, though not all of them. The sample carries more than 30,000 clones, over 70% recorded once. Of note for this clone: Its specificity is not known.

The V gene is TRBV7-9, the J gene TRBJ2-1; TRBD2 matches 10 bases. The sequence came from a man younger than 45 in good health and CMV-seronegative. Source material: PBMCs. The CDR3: CASSSISGRTLNEQFF. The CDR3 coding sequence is TGTGCCAGCAGCTCAATTAGCGGGAGGACCCTCAATGAGCAGTTCTTC.